Listed below are T cell receptor beta chains from one sample, sequenced in a study of blood T cell repertoires in COVID-19. The method was immunoSEQ multiplex PCR; TCRdb's version includes in-frame clones alone and lacks a portion of them. This table has 120,000 or so clones, 90% appearing once. The source material was peripheral blood. The receptors derive from a man aged 60 to 75 with COVID-19, enrolled during active disease. Both conserved end residues are part of each CDR3. Each record gives: clone size, J gene, D gene, V gene, CDR3 DNA, CDR3 protein. A D gene is named only where the DNA matches it firmly. The listing skips clone size in some rows; elsewhere it reads once, few, many or a size class.

clone_size: -
j_call: TRBJ2-7
d_call: -
v_call: TRBV20-1
cdr3_nt: TGCAGTGCTCGTTGGGAGGAGCAGTACTTC
cdr3_aa: CSARWEEQYF

clone_size: -
j_call: TRBJ2-2
d_call: -
v_call: TRBV30
cdr3_nt: TGTGCCGGGGCCGGAGTCCCCCGGGGATCGGGGGAGCTGTTTTTT
cdr3_aa: CAGAGVPRGSGELFF

clone_size: once
j_call: TRBJ1-2
d_call: TRBD1
v_call: TRBV28
cdr3_nt: TGTGCCAGCAGTCCCCCCGGAGGGACAGGCTATGGCTACACCTTC
cdr3_aa: CASSPPGGTGYGYTF

clone_size: -
j_call: TRBJ1-1
d_call: -
v_call: TRBV11-2
cdr3_nt: TGTGCCAGCAGCTTAGATTTGGCTTACACTGAAGCTTTCTTT
cdr3_aa: CASSLDLAYTEAFF

clone_size: -
j_call: TRBJ2-1
d_call: TRBD2
v_call: TRBV9
cdr3_nt: TGTGCCAGCAGCGCCGTCATACTAGCGGTGGGGAATGAGCAGTTCTTC
cdr3_aa: CASSAVILAVGNEQFF

clone_size: once
j_call: TRBJ2-1
d_call: TRBD1
v_call: TRBV4-3
cdr3_nt: TGCGCCAGCAGCCAAGATGAGGACAGGAGCTCCTACAATGAGCAGTTCTTC
cdr3_aa: CASSQDEDRSSYNEQFF

clone_size: -
j_call: TRBJ2-1
d_call: -
v_call: TRBV28
cdr3_nt: TGTGCCAGCGGGGGGAACCCCGGAGACAATGAGCAGTTCTTC
cdr3_aa: CASGGNPGDNEQFF

clone_size: -
j_call: TRBJ2-2
d_call: TRBD2
v_call: TRBV7-2
cdr3_nt: TGTGCCAGCAGCCAAGGACTAGCGGGAGCCGGGGAGCTGTTTTTT
cdr3_aa: CASSQGLAGAGELFF

clone_size: -
j_call: TRBJ2-1
d_call: -
v_call: TRBV2
cdr3_nt: TGTGCCAGCAGTGAACGGCGGAGAGACAATGAGCAGTTCTTC
cdr3_aa: CASSERRRDNEQFF

clone_size: -
j_call: TRBJ2-1
d_call: TRBD2
v_call: TRBV28
cdr3_nt: TGTGCCAGCAGTTCGACTAGCGGGGGAAACAATGAGCAGTTCTTC
cdr3_aa: CASSSTSGGNNEQFF

clone_size: -
j_call: TRBJ2-1
d_call: TRBD2
v_call: TRBV3-1/TRBV3-2
cdr3_nt: TGTGCCAGCAGCTTCCTTCTAGCGGGGGGGGACGGCCATGAGCAGTTCTTC
cdr3_aa: CASSFLLAGGDGHEQFF

clone_size: many
j_call: TRBJ1-1
d_call: -
v_call: TRBV12-5
cdr3_nt: TGTGCTAGTGGTTTGCCCGAATTCGGGATGAACACTGAAGCTTTCTTT
cdr3_aa: CASGLPEFGMNTEAFF

clone_size: -
j_call: TRBJ2-3
d_call: -
v_call: TRBV5-1
cdr3_nt: TGCGCCAGCAGCTTGGCCCGGGGAGGACGCACAGATACGCAGTATTTT
cdr3_aa: CASSLARGGRTDTQYF

clone_size: -
j_call: TRBJ2-3
d_call: TRBD2
v_call: TRBV7-8
cdr3_nt: TGTGCCAGCAGCTCCCCTAGCGGGAGTTTTTTAACGCAGTATTTT
cdr3_aa: CASSSPSGSFLTQYF

clone_size: once
j_call: TRBJ2-1
d_call: TRBD2
v_call: TRBV11-2
cdr3_nt: TGTGCCAGCAGCTTTAGCGGGAGGGCCCCGTACAATGAGCAGTTCTTC
cdr3_aa: CASSFSGRAPYNEQFF

clone_size: once
j_call: TRBJ1-6
d_call: TRBD1
v_call: TRBV6-5
cdr3_nt: TGTGCCAGCCGGGACAGGGTTAACCCACCCCTCCACTTT
cdr3_aa: CASRDRVNPPLHF

clone_size: -
j_call: TRBJ2-7
d_call: -
v_call: TRBV19
cdr3_nt: TGTGCCAGTAGCCTCTTAAGCGGGTCCGGCTACGAGCAGTACTTC
cdr3_aa: CASSLLSGSGYEQYF

clone_size: once
j_call: TRBJ2-7
d_call: TRBD1
v_call: TRBV5-5
cdr3_nt: TGTGCCAGCAGCTTGACAGGGGGAACCTACGAGCAGTACTTC
cdr3_aa: CASSLTGGTYEQYF

clone_size: few
j_call: TRBJ2-2
d_call: TRBD2
v_call: TRBV19
cdr3_nt: TGTGCCAGTAGTCGGGGCGGGAGGCATTCGAACACCGGGGAGCTGTTTTTT
cdr3_aa: CASSRGGRHSNTGELFF

clone_size: few
j_call: TRBJ1-2
d_call: TRBD1
v_call: TRBV6-2/TRBV6-3
cdr3_nt: TGTGCCAGCAGCCTGGACAGGATCTTCTATGGCTACACCTTC
cdr3_aa: CASSLDRIFYGYTF

clone_size: -
j_call: TRBJ2-1
d_call: TRBD2
v_call: TRBV4-3
cdr3_nt: TGCGCCAGCAGCCAAGGTACGGGAGGGTCGATCAATGAGCAGTTCTTC
cdr3_aa: CASSQGTGGSINEQFF

clone_size: -
j_call: TRBJ2-4
d_call: -
v_call: TRBV5-1
cdr3_nt: TGCGCCAGCAGTCTGAAGGGGGTGGAAAACATTCAGTACTTC
cdr3_aa: CASSLKGVENIQYF

clone_size: -
j_call: TRBJ2-5
d_call: -
v_call: TRBV5-6
cdr3_nt: TGTGCCAGCAGCCCTTGGTCCGGGGTAGAGACCCAGTACTTC
cdr3_aa: CASSPWSGVETQYF

clone_size: -
j_call: TRBJ2-2
d_call: TRBD1
v_call: TRBV19
cdr3_nt: TGTGCCAGTACCGCACAGGGGTACACCGGGGAGCTGTTTTTT
cdr3_aa: CASTAQGYTGELFF

clone_size: -
j_call: TRBJ2-5
d_call: TRBD2
v_call: TRBV9
cdr3_nt: TGTGCCAGCAGCGTAGTGGCGGGAGGACCAGAGACCCAGTACTTC
cdr3_aa: CASSVVAGGPETQYF

clone_size: -
j_call: TRBJ2-1
d_call: -
v_call: TRBV20-1
cdr3_nt: TGCAGTGCTAGTCGCTCCTACAATGAGCAGTTCTTC
cdr3_aa: CSASRSYNEQFF

clone_size: -
j_call: TRBJ1-4
d_call: TRBD1
v_call: TRBV7-6
cdr3_nt: TGTGCCAGCAGCTTAGACGCGGGACAGAATGAAAAACTGTTTTTT
cdr3_aa: CASSLDAGQNEKLFF

clone_size: once
j_call: TRBJ1-4
d_call: -
v_call: TRBV24-1
cdr3_nt: TGTGCCACCAGTGACGGACAGCCGAATGAAAAACTGTTTTTT
cdr3_aa: CATSDGQPNEKLFF

clone_size: -
j_call: TRBJ2-1
d_call: TRBD2
v_call: TRBV9
cdr3_nt: TGTGCCAGCAGCGAGGCGGGAGGTTCCTACAATGAGCAGTTCTTC
cdr3_aa: CASSEAGGSYNEQFF

clone_size: -
j_call: TRBJ1-5
d_call: -
v_call: TRBV19
cdr3_nt: TGTGCCAGTAGTATTCAGACGGTACAGGATCAGCCCCAGCATTTT
cdr3_aa: CASSIQTVQDQPQHF